The 13 T cell receptor beta chains in this list originate from one sample, sequenced in a study of T cells after yellow fever vaccination. In TCRdb, the 5' RACE reads were re-called with MiXCR into one record per CDR3 protein. Counted here are a few hundred thousand distinct CDR3 sequences, roughly 5.2% occurring once; the ten biggest clones make up more than 3%. The source was CD4+ T cells sorted from PBMCs, collected on the day of the yellow fever booster vaccination. These receptors were collected from a young man who received the YFV17D yellow fever vaccine.

There are many counts of this clonotype. This chain links TRBV12-3 or TRBV12-4 with TRBJ2-3, with D perhaps given as TRBD1 or TRBD2 (5 bases each). Trimming removed 6 bases from V and 4 bases from J, with 8 bases in between. The CDR3 loop spans 12 amino acids. DNA of the CDR3: TGTGCCAGCAGCCAGGGACCAGATACGCAGTATTTT. Translation gives CASSQGPDTQYF.

This clonotype has ten or more counts. The chain employs TRBV4-2 and TRBJ2-1, with 10 nucleotides matching TRBD2. The junction had 10 bases not matched to a gene; V was cut back by 4 bases and J by 7 bases. CDR3 length equals 16 residues. The germline gives CDR1 LGHNA, CDR2 YNFKEQ. The CDR3 region has the DNA TGTGCCAGCAGCCGAGGGGGAGCGGGGGGGCCAAATGAGCAGTTCTTC. Protein sequence: CASSRGGAGGPNEQFF.

The chain links TRBV4-3 to TRBJ2-5; 9 bases match TRBD2. This CDR3 contains 14 residues. CDR1 is LGHNA, CDR2 YSLEER, per germline. Trimming cost V 4 bases and J 4 bases; bases outside gene matches: 4. DNA for the CDR3: TGCGCCAGCAGCCCCATAGCGGGAGCAGAGACCCAGTACTTC. Translation: CASSPIAGAETQYF.

This clonotype has at least ten counts. The chain combines TRBV5-1 with TRBJ1-1, with a weak D call TRBD1 (6 bases). The CDR3 is made up of 15 amino acids. Trimming left V 4 bases short and J 0 bases short, with 13 bases between. Per the germline V gene, CDR1 is SGHRS and CDR2 is YFSETQ. In DNA form, the CDR3 reads TGCGCCAGCAGCGTGGACAGTAGCATGAACACTGAAGCTTTCTTT. Translated, it gives CASSVDSSMNTEAFF.

A few counts support this clonotype. This sequence joins TRBV18 and TRBJ1-5; 7 bases fit TRBD1. Per the germline V gene, CDR1 is KGHSH and CDR2 is LQKENI. The trim removed 3 bases at V and 6 bases at J, leaving 8 bases unmatched. This CDR3 has 15 residues. The CDR3 here is CASSPRTGVSQPQHF. The CDR3 DNA is TGTGCCAGCTCACCCCGCACAGGGGTTTCTCAGCCCCAGCATTTT.

The chain employs TRBV20-1 and TRBJ2-1; the D call may be TRBD1 or TRBD2 (6 bases each). The germline V gene encodes CDR1 DFQATT and CDR2 SNEGSKA (reference sequence). The CDR3 runs to 14 residues. V shed 6 bases and J shed 3 bases, with 15 bases lying between them. DNA of the CDR3: TGCAGTGCCGAGAAGAGGGGGGACTACAATGAGCAGTTCTTC. It is translated as CSAEKRGDYNEQFF.

This clonotype was recorded a few times. The chain is built from TRBV18 and TRBJ1-1; maybe TRBD1 (5 bases). Trimming cost V 5 bases and J 7 bases, with 14 bases left between them. Looked up from germline, CDR1 is KGHSH and CDR2 is LQKENI. This CDR3 has 13 amino acids. CDR3 coding DNA: TGTGCCAGCTCATCAGCCACTCAGGGTGAAGCTTTCTTT. This gives the protein CASSSATQGEAFF.

The chain carries TRBV20-1 and TRBJ1-5; D is undetermined. The CDR3 totals 13 residues. Germline assignment: CDR1 DFQATT and CDR2 SNEGSKA (reference sequence). V lost 6 bases to trimming and J lost 8 bases, with 17 bases between them. CDR3: CSAGQAAEEPQHF. The CDR3 DNA is TGCAGTGCAGGGCAAGCGGCAGAGGAGCCCCAGCATTTT.

This clonotype has ten or more counts. The chain combines TRBV7-2 with TRBJ2-7; D is perhaps TRBD1 or TRBD2 (5 bases each). Germline assignment: CDR1 SGHTA and CDR2 FQGNSA. The CDR3 totals 14 residues. The V and J ends lost 2 bases and 6 bases respectively, with 14 bases between them. The CDR3 sequence: CASSLQGRTSEQYF. The CDR3 nucleotides read TGTGCCAGCAGCTTACAGGGACGGACGTCCGAGCAGTACTTC.

This chain links TRBV2 with TRBJ1-1, with TRBD1 matching over 8 bases. CDR3 size: 12 residues. Trimming at V came to 5 bases and at J to 8 bases, leaving 4 bases not matched to a gene. The germline CDR1 and CDR2 sequences are SNHLY and FYNNEI. This CDR3 is CASSLDRGEAFF. DNA of the CDR3: TGTGCCAGCAGTTTAGACAGGGGAGAAGCTTTCTTT.

The chain uses TRBV5-1 and TRBJ1-1; 8 bases align to TRBD1. Germline V gives CDR1 SGHRS, CDR2 YFSETQ. V lost 5 bases to trimming and J lost 5 bases; unmatched junction nucleotides: 11. The CDR3 has 15 residues. DNA of the CDR3: TGCGCCAGCAGTTTGCGAACAGGGGGGAGTACTGAAGCTTTCTTT. Its translation is CASSLRTGGSTEAFF.

J is TRBJ2-2 and V is TRBV7-2, with 7 positions matching TRBD2. V was pared by 4 bases and J by 6 bases, with 11 bases of the junction left unmatched. The CDR3 is 16 residues long. Germline V gene sequence: CDR1 SGHTA, CDR2 FQGNSA. The CDR3 nucleotides are TGTGCCAGCAGCTCCGGGCCGGGGAGGGAGGCCGGGGAGCTGTTTTTT. Residues: CASSSGPGREAGELFF.

This clonotype was seen only a few times. This rearrangement joins TRBV7-9 to TRBJ2-1; TRBD2 is a possible D gene (6 bases). Looked up from germline, CDR1 is SEHNR and CDR2 is FQNEAQ (reference sequence). The CDR3 is 13 amino acids. Trimming took 7 bases from V and 6 from J, leaving 13 bases between them. The CDR3 loop is CASMEGGFNEQFF. In nucleotides, the CDR3 is TGTGCCAGCATGGAGGGTGGGTTCAATGAGCAGTTCTTC.